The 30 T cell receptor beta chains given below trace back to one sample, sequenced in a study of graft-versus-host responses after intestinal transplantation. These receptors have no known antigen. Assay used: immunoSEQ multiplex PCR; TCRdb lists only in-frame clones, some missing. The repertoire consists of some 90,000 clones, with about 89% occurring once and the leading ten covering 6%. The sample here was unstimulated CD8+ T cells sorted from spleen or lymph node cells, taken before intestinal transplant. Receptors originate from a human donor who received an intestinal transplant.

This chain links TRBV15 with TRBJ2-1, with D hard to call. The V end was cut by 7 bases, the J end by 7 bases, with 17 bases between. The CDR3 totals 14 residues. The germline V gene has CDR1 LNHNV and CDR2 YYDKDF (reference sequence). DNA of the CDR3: TGTGCCACCAAACCATTTGTGACGGGTAATGAGCAGTTCTTC. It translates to CATKPFVTGNEQFF.

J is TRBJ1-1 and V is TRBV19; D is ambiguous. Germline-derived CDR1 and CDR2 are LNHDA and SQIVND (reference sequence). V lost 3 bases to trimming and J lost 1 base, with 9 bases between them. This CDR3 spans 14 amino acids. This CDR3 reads CASSIPPKNTEAFF. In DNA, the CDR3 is TGTGCCAGTAGTATCCCCCCTAAGAACACTGAAGCTTTCTTT.

The CDR3 is CSVAGGLQSSYEQYF. The CDR3 nucleotides read TGCAGCGTAGCGGGGGGCCTTCAGTCTTCCTACGAGCAGTACTTC. V is TRBV29-1 and J is TRBJ2-7; 9 bases match TRBD2. The CDR3 sequence is 15 residues long. J lost 1 base, V lost 6 bases, and 10 bases had no gene match. Germline loops: CDR1 SQVTM, CDR2 ANQGSEA.

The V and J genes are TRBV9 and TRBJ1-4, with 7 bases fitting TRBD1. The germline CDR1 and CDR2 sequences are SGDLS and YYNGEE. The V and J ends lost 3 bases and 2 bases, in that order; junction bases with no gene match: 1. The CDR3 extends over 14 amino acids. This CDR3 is CASSATGTNEKLFF. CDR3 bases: TGTGCCAGCAGCGCGACAGGGACTAATGAAAAACTGTTTTTT.

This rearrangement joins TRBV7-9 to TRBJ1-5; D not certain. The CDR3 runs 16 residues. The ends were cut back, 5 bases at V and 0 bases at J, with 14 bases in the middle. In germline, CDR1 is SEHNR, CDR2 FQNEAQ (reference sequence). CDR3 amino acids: CASSPPDTLSNQPQHF. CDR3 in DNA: TGTGCCAGCAGCCCCCCGGATACTCTTAGCAATCAGCCCCAGCATTTT.

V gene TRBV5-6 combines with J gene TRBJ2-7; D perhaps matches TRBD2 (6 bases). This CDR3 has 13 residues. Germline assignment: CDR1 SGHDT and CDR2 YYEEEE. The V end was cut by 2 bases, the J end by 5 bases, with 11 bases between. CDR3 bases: TGTGCCAGCAGCTTCGGGGGAAGCCACGAGCAGTACTTC. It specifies CASSFGGSHEQYF.

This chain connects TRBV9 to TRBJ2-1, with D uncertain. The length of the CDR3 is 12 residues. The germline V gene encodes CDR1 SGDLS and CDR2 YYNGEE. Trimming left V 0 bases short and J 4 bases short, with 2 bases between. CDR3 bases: TGTGCCAGCAGCGTAGGGTACAATGAGCAGTTCTTC. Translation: CASSVGYNEQFF.

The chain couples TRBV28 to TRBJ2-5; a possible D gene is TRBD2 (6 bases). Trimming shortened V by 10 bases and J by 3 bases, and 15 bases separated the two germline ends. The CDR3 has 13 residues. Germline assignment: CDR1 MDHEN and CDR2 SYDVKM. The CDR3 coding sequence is TGTGCCACTACGTGGGGAGGAAAAGAGACCCAGTACTTC. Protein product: CATTWGGKETQYF. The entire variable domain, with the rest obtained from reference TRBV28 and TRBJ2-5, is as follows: DVKVTQSSRYLVKRTGEKVFLECVQDMDHENMFWYRQDPGLGLRLIYFSYDVKMKEKGDIPEGYSVSREKKERFSLILESASTNQTSMYLCATTWGGKETQYFGPGTRLLVL.

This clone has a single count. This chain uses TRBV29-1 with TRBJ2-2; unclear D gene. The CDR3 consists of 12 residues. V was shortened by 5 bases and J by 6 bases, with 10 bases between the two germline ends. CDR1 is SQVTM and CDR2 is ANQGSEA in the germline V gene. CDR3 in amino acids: CSVPTDSGELFF. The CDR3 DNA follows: TGCAGCGTTCCCACGGATTCCGGGGAGCTGTTTTTT.

The CDR3 region is CASSPIGTGNQPQHF. The CDR3 DNA reads as TGTGCCAGCAGTCCCATAGGGACGGGCAATCAGCCCCAGCATTTT. This chain links TRBV28 with TRBJ1-5; the D gene is possibly TRBD1 (5 bases). Per germline, CDR1 MDHEN and CDR2 SYDVKM. V was clipped by 5 bases and J by 2 bases, with 13 bases between them. The CDR3 is 15 amino acids.

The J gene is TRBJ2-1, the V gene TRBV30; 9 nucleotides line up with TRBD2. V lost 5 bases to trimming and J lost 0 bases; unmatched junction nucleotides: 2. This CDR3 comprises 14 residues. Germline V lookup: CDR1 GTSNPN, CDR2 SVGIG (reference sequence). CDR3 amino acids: CAWVSGGSYNEQFF. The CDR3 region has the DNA TGTGCCTGGGTTAGCGGGGGCTCCTACAATGAGCAGTTCTTC.

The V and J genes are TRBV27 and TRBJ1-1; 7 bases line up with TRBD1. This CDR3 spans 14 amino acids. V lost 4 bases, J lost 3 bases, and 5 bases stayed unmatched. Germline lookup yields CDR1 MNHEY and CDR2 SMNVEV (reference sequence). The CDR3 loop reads CASSSAGGDTEAFF. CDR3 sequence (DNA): TGTGCCAGCAGTTCGGCAGGGGGGGACACTGAAGCTTTCTTT.

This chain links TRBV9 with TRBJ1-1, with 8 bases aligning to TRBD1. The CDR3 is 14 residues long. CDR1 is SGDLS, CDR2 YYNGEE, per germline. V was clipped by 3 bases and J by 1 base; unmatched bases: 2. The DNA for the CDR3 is TGTGCCAGCAGCGCCACAGGGGGGAACACTGAAGCTTTCTTT. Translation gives CASSATGGNTEAFF.

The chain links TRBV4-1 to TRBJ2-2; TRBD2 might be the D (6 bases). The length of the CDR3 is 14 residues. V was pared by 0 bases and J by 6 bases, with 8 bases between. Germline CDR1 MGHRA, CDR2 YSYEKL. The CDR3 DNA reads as TGCGCCAGCAGCCAAGAATGGGAGGCCGGGGAGCTGTTTTTT. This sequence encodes CASSQEWEAGELFF.

CDR3 nucleotide sequence: TGCGCCAGCAGCTTTAATCCGGAAGATGAAGCTTTCTTT. This gives the protein CASSFNPEDEAFF. The J gene is TRBJ1-1, the V gene TRBV5-1; D call uncertain. Germline CDR1 SGHRS, CDR2 YFSETQ. The CDR3 sequence is 13 residues long. Trimming removed 2 bases from V and 7 bases from J, with 12 bases in between.

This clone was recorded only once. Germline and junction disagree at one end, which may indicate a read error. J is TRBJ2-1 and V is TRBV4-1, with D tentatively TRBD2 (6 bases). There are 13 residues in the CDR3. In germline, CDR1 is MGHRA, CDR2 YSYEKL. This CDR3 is CASSPGLPNGQFF. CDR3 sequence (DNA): TGCGCCAGCAGCCCGGGACTCCCAAATGGGCAGTTCTTC.

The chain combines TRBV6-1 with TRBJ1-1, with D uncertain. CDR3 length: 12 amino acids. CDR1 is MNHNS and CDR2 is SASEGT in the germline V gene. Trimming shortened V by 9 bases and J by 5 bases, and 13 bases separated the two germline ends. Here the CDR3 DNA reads TGTGCCAGTTTACGAATGTGGACTGAAGCTTTCTTT. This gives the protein CASLRMWTEAFF.

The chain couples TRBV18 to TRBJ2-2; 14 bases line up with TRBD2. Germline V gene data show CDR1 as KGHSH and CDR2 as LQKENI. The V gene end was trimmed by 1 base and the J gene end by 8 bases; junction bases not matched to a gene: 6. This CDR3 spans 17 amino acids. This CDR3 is CASSPLGLAGGRGELFF. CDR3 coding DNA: TGTGCCAGCTCACCACTTGGACTAGCGGGAGGTCGTGGGGAGCTGTTTTTT.

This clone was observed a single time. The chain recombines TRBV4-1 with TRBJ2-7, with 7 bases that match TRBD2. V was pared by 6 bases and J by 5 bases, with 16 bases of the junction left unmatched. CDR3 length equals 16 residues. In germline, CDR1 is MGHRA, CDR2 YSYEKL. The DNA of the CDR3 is TGCGCCAGCAGAAAAGGTCGTGGACGCCGGGGGGACGAGCAGTACTTC. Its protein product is CASRKGRGRRGDEQYF.

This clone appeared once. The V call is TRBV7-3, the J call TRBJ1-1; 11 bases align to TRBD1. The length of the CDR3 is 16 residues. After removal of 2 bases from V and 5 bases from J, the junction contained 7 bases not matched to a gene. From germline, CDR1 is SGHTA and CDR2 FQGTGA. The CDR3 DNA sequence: TGTGCCAGCAGCTTAGAGCCGGACAGGGGGCGGACTGAAGCTTTCTTT. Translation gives CASSLEPDRGRTEAFF.

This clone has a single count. The chain's CDR3 is CSVASGQQINYGYTF. The DNA for the CDR3 is TGCAGCGTTGCGTCGGGCCAACAAATAAACTATGGCTACACCTTC. The rearrangement uses TRBV29-1 and TRBJ1-2; D is unresolved. V lost 4 bases and J lost 2, with 17 bases in between. The CDR3 length is 15 residues. Germline V lookup: CDR1 SQVTM, CDR2 ANQGSEA.

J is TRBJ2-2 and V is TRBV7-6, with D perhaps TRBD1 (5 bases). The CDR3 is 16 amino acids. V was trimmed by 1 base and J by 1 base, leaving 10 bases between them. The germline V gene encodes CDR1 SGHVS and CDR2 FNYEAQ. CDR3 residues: CASSLVQGKNTGELFF. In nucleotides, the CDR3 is TGTGCCAGCAGCTTAGTCCAGGGTAAGAACACCGGGGAGCTGTTTTTT.

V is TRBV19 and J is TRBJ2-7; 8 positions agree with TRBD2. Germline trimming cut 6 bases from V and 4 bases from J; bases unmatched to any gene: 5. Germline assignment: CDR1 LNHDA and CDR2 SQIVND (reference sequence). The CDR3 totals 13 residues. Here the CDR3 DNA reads TGTGCCAGTAGCTACGGACTAGCTTACGAGCAGTACTTC. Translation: CASSYGLAYEQYF. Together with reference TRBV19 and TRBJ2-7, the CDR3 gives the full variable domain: DGGITQSPKYLFRKEGQNVTLSCEQNLNHDAMYWYRQDPGQGLRLIYYSQIVNDFQKGDIAEGYSVSREKKESFPLTVTSAQKNPTAFYLCASSYGLAYEQYFGPGTRLTVT.

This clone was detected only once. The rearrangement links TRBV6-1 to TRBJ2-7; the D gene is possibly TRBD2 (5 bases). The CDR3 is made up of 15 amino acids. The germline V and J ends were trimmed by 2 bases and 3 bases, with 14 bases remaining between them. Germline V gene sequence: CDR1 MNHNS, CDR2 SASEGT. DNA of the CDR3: TGTGCCAGCAGTGAAATGTGGGAGTCCATCTACGAGCAGTACTTC. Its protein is CASSEMWESIYEQYF.

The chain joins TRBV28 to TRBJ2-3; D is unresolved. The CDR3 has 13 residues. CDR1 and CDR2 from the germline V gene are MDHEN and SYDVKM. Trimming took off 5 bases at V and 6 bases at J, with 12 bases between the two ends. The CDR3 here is CASSAFLWDTQYF. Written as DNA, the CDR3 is TGTGCCAGCAGTGCCTTCTTGTGGGATACGCAGTATTTT.

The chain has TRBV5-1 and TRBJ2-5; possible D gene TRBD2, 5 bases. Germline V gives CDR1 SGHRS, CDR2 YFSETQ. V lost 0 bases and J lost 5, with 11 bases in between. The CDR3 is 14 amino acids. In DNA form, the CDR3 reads TGCGCCAGCAGCTTGGCCTGGCTAGCTGAGACCCAGTACTTC. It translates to CASSLAWLAETQYF.

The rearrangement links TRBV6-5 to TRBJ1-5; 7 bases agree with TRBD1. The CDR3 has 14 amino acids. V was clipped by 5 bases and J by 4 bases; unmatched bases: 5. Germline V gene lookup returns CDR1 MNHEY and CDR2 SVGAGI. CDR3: CASSGTGVNQPQHF. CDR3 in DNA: TGTGCCAGCAGTGGCACAGGGGTAAATCAGCCCCAGCATTTT.

As DNA, the CDR3 is TGTGCCATCAGCCCCGGGGGGGGTTTGGAGACCCAGTACTTC. This codes for CAISPGGGLETQYF. The rearrangement joins TRBV10-3 to TRBJ2-5; 8 bases agree with TRBD2. The germline V gene encodes CDR1 ENHRY and CDR2 SYGVKD. The CDR3 loop spans 14 amino acids. V lost 6 bases and J lost 5; bases outside the gene matches: 8.

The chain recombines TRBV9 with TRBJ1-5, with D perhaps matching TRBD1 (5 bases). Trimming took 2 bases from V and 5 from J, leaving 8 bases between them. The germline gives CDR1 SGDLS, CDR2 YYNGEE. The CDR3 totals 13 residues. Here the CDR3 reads CASSVQGDQPQHF. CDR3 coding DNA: TGTGCCAGCAGCGTTCAGGGAGATCAGCCCCAGCATTTT.

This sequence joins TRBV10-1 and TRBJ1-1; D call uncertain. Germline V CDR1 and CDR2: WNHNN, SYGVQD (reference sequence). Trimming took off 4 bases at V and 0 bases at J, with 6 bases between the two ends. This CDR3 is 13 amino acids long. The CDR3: CASSGEMNTEAFF. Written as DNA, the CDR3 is TGCGCCAGCAGTGGAGAGATGAACACTGAAGCTTTCTTT.